One and the same sample provided the 7 T cell receptor beta chains below, sequenced in a study of blood T cells in healthy people across ages. Primed by a sample-barcoded 5' primer and a J-beta primer mix, a second PCR proceeded for about 7 to 12 cycles. TCRdb re-derived calls from the 5' RACE reads in MiXCR, one entry per CDR3 protein. The sample lists 1.5 million to 2 million distinct CDR3 sequences; around 48% were seen once. Source material: blood. The receptors stem from a woman in her thirties or forties in good health.

This clonotype was observed a few times. V usage is TRBV4-2 and J usage is TRBJ2-5; 13 nucleotides match TRBD2. After removal of 4 bases from V and 2 bases from J, the junction contained 7 bases not matched to a gene. CDR3 size: 17 residues. Germline V gene lookup returns CDR1 LGHNA and CDR2 YNFKEQ. CDR3 DNA: TGTGCCAGCAGCCCCTCCGGGACTAGCGGGGAGCAAGAGACCCAGTACTTC. As protein: CASSPSGTSGEQETQYF.

The V call is TRBV7-9, the J call TRBJ1-2, with D perhaps matching TRBD1 (6 bases). The CDR3 extends over 15 amino acids. Germline V lookup: CDR1 SEHNR, CDR2 FQNEAQ (reference sequence). The V gene lost 4 bases and the J gene lost 4 bases, with 16 bases spanning the gap. CDR3 nucleotides: TGTGCCAGCAGCTCCATAGGACAGACTACCTATGGCTACACCTTC. Protein: CASSSIGQTTYGYTF.

The chain has TRBV5-1 and TRBJ2-1; 14 bases are shared with TRBD2. Germline CDR1 SGHRS, CDR2 YFSETQ. CDR3 length equals 14 residues. V shed 3 bases and J 10 bases; nucleotides not matched to a gene: 3. This chain's CDR3 is CASSWTSGGSEQFF. DNA of the CDR3: TGCGCCAGCAGCTGGACTAGCGGGGGGTCCGAGCAGTTCTTC.

The chain links TRBV27 to TRBJ2-5; D not certain. Germline V CDR1 and CDR2: MNHEY, SMNVEV (reference sequence). CDR3 length equals 11 residues. V lost 8 bases to trimming and J lost 5 bases, with 9 bases between them. The CDR3 here is CASHRGETQYF. Here the CDR3 DNA reads TGTGCCAGCCACCGCGGTGAGACCCAGTACTTC.

To note about this clonotype: Just one base apart from a much larger clone, this may be a read error. The chain uses TRBV12-3 or TRBV12-4 and TRBJ2-3; 10 bases fit TRBD2. The CDR3 contains 15 residues. The CDR3 loop reads CASSFSSGGTDMQYF. The CDR3 coding sequence is TGTGCCAGCAGTTTCTCTAGCGGGGGCACAGATATGCAGTATTTT.

The chain combines TRBV10-3 with TRBJ2-7, with D hard to call. Trimming took 8 bases from V and 1 from J, leaving 15 bases between them. CDR1 is ENHRY, CDR2 SYGVKD, per germline. This CDR3 is built from 14 residues. This CDR3 reads CAIGPVDGSYEQYF. Here the CDR3 DNA reads TGTGCCATCGGACCAGTCGACGGATCCTACGAGCAGTACTTC.

V gene TRBV12-3 or TRBV12-4 combines with J gene TRBJ1-1, with D possibly being TRBD1 (5 bases). V was pared by 4 bases and J by 8 bases, with 11 bases between. The CDR3 loop spans 12 amino acids. CDR3 coding DNA: TGTGCCAGCAGTTCAGCAGGGCTGGAAGCTTTCTTT. Translation: CASSSAGLEAFF.